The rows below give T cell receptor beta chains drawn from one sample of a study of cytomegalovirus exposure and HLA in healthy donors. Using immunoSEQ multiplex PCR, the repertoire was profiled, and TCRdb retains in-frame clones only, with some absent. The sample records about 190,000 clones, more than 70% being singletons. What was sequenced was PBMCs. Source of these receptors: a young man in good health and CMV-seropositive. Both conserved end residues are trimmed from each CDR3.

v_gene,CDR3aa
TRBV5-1,ASSLVEAHEQY
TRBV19,ASSNQGSTEAF
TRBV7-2,ASSQEWTGVGYT
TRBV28,ASSFGGRSNQPQH
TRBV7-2,ASSPGQGLVQPQH
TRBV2,ASSEGEGNTEAF
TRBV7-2,ASSAGTGSLYEQY
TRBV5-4,ASSQDRVGELF
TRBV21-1,ASSKGGEAGGPGYEQY
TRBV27,ASSLPGAEVDTQY
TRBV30,AWSVKGEGNYGYT
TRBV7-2,ASSLGVGASGNTIY
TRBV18,ASSQGVQETQY
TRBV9,ASSVTGGRSNEKLF
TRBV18,ASSAESNQPQH
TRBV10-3,AISPQGINYGYT
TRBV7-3,ASSPRSGSGELF
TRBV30,AFNQGSSGNTIY
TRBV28,ASSFSPRTAGDRVADTQY
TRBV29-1,SVDLLEGSG
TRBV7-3,ASSLAGLQSSYNEQF
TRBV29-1,SVEEQERNTEAF
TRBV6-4,ASSGEPGTGGYT
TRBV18,ASSPPGLQETQY
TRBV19,ASRTGQSFNQPQH
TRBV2,ASRVGETQY
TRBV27,ASTSWGTGGPSYGYT
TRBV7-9,ASSLRGGGSVNEQF
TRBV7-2,ASSLARARTEAF
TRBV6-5,ASRGLAGDTQY
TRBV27,ASSPYPGQGEKLF
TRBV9,ASSVTVGGAYTDTQY
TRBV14,ASSRQGYYYEQY
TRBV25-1,ASSGTQGAGEKLF
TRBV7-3,ASSSGHSTDTQY
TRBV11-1,ASSSGLADYNEQF
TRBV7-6,ASSLSGKETQY
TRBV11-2,ASSLASGSNYGYT
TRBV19,ASSITSGETYEQY
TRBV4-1,ASSQPYRGWYEQF
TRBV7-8,ASSSWALTGIQGETQY
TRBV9,ASSAADAPGADTQY
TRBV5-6,ASSFGQGGSPLH
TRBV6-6,AAGDNIVNTEAF
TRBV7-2,ASSPQQGRMNTEAF
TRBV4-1,ASSSIAGATDTQY
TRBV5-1,ASSPGTSGVGEQF
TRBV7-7,ASSRGLNTGELF
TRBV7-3,ASSPGNYGYT
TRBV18,ASSPPGQGLDTQY
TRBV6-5,ASSARGRETQY
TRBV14,ASSQVWPNTGELF
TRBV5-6,ASSRSLAGGPGELF
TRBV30,AWSVLGQGENYEQY